The rows below give T cell receptor beta chains drawn from one sample of a study of T cell responses to AZD1222 COVID-19 vaccine. Data came from immunoSEQ multiplex PCR; TCRdb stores just in-frame clones and leaves some out. Among some 150,000 clones listed, about 88% were seen once. The source was peripheral blood, collected after recovery from COVID-19. The receptors originated from an adult who had recovered from COVID-19. Each CDR3 is given with its conserved first and last residue. A D gene is named only where the DNA matches it firmly. Some rows have no size entry. The others give once, few or many, or a class for an expanded clone.

NA	NA	TRBV28	TRBJ2-1	TGTGCCAGCAGTTTAGTGGTAAACAATGAGCAGTTCTTC	CASSLVVNNEQFF
TRBD1	NA	TRBV6-5	TRBJ1-5	TGTGCCAGCAGACCGACAGGGCTAGGGCCCCAGCATTTT	CASRPTGLGPQHF
NA	NA	TRBV28	TRBJ2-7	TGTGCCAGCAGTTTGCCCCCATGGCAGGACGCCTACGAGCAGTACTTC	CASSLPPWQDAYEQYF
TRBD1	NA	TRBV5-1	TRBJ1-1	TGCGCCAGCAGCTTCCCGAACTCGACAGGGAGGGGGGGCACTGAAGCTTTCTTT	CASSFPNSTGRGGTEAFF
NA	NA	TRBV28	TRBJ1-5	TGTGCCAGCAGTTTAGCGGGAGGGCAGCCCCAGCATTTT	CASSLAGGQPQHF
NA	NA	TRBV9	TRBJ1-4	TGTGCCAGCAGCGTAGCCCCACATACATCAACTAATGAAAAACTGTTTTTT	CASSVAPHTSTNEKLFF
TRBD2	NA	TRBV18	TRBJ2-7	TGTGCCAGCTCACTAGCGGGAGAGGGATACGAGCAGTACTTC	CASSLAGEGYEQYF
TRBD1	NA	TRBV7-2	TRBJ1-2	TGTGCCAGCAGCTTAAATGCAGGGGGCTATGGCTACACCTTC	CASSLNAGGYGYTF
NA	NA	TRBV19	TRBJ1-1	TGTGCCAGTAGTACCCTTGTGGGGGTGAACACTGAAGCTTTCTTT	CASSTLVGVNTEAFF
TRBD1	NA	TRBV4-2	TRBJ1-3	TGTGCCAGCAGCCAAGCCCCCCGAGGGGGACAGGGGCATTCCTCTGGAAACACCATATATTTT	CASSQAPRGGQGHSSGNTIYF
TRBD1	NA	TRBV5-1	TRBJ1-1	TGCGCCAGCAGCCTCCGGGACAGGGGGACGACGAACACTGAAGCTTTCTTT	CASSLRDRGTTNTEAFF
NA	NA	TRBV6-2/TRBV6-3	TRBJ2-7	TGTGCCAGCAGTCCCCCGGGGTACGAGCAGTACTTC	CASSPPGYEQYF
TRBD2	NA	TRBV12-3/TRBV12-4	TRBJ2-2	TGTGCTGAGCGGGGGGACACCGGGGAGCTGTTTTTT	CAERGDTGELFF
TRBD1	NA	TRBV28	TRBJ1-6	TGTGCCAGCAGTCCGGGGACAGGGGGGAAACCCCTCCACTTT	CASSPGTGGKPLHF
TRBD1	NA	TRBV4-3	TRBJ1-2	TGCGCCAGCAGCCAAGATTGGCAGGGGGCTGAAGGCTACACCTTC	CASSQDWQGAEGYTF
TRBD2	NA	TRBV19	TRBJ2-7	TGTGCCAGTAGTATGGAGGGACTAGCGTCGGCCGAGCAGTACTTC	CASSMEGLASAEQYF
TRBD1	NA	TRBV4-2	TRBJ2-1	TGTGCCAGCAGCCAACGGTGGCAGGGGGCTTCCTACAATGAGCAGTTCTTC	CASSQRWQGASYNEQFF
NA	few	TRBV9	TRBJ1-2	TGTGCCAGCAGCGTAAATGGCTACACCTTC	CASSVNGYTF